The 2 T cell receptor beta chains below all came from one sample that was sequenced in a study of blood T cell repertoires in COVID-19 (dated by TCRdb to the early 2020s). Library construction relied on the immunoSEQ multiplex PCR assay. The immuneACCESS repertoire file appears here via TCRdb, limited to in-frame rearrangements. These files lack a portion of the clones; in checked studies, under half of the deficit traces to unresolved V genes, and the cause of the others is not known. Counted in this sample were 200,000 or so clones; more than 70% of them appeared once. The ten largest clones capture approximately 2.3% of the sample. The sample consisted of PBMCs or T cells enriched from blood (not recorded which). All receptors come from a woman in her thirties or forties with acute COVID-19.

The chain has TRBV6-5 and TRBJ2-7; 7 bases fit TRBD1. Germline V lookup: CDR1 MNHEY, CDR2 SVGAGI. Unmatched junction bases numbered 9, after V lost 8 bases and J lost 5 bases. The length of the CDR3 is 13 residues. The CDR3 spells CASGQVRQHEQYF. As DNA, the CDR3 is TGTGCCAGCGGACAGGTGAGGCAGCACGAGCAGTACTTC.

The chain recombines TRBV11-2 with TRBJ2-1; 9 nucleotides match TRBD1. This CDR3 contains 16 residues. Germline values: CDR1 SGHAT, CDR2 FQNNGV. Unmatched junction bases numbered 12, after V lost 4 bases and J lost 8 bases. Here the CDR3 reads CASSSIRDRESYEQFF. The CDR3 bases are TGTGCCAGCAGCTCTATACGGGACAGGGAATCGTATGAGCAGTTCTTC. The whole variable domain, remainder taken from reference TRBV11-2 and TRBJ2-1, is EAGVAQSPRYKIIEKRQSVAFWCNPISGHATLYWYQQILGQGPKLLIQFQNNGVVDDSQLPKDRFSAERLKGVDSTLKIQPAKLEDSAVYLCASSSIRDRESYEQFFGPGTRLTVL.